The rows below give T cell receptor beta chains drawn from one sample of a study of blood T cell repertoires in COVID-19. Some clones are missing from TCRdb's copy, which holds only in-frame ones; the method was immunoSEQ multiplex PCR. Seen here are 250,000 to 300,000 clones, approximately 80% observed once, and the top ten hold approximately 5%. The sequenced sample consisted of PBMCs or T cells enriched from blood (not recorded which). The receptors originated from a man aged 35 to 55 who had been exposed to COVID-19. CDR3s include the opening cysteine and the closing phenylalanine or tryptophan.

V | CDR3
TRBV5-1 | CASSRGQASYEQYF
TRBV5-1 | CASSQGQGAYNEQFF
TRBV4-1 | CASSHGTPGQGTYEQYF
TRBV19 | CASIEGQGKNIQYF
TRBV6-2/TRBV6-3 | CASSYGGVSSGSATDTQYF
TRBV14 | CASSRTATSGKAGELFF
TRBV9 | CASSVGRGGYTF
TRBV6-5 | CASSYATRKTQYF
TRBV30 | CAWRVGGTSYGYTF
TRBV15 | CATSRDRNSQPQHF
TRBV7-2 | CASSLGGGSNQPQHF
TRBV7-8 | CASSSGLAGPITRYF